These 5 T cell receptor beta chains came from one sample sequenced in a study of cytomegalovirus exposure and HLA in healthy donors. Using immunoSEQ multiplex PCR, the repertoire was profiled, and TCRdb retains in-frame clones only, with some absent. The sample contains around 66,000 clones, 95% to 98% of which appear only once. The source material was PBMCs. These TCRs come from a woman aged 18-29 years in good health and CMV-seropositive.

The chain has TRBV5-6 and TRBJ2-3; TRBD2 might be the D (5 bases). Germline V lookup: CDR1 SGHDT, CDR2 YYEEEE. V was pared by 2 bases and J by 8 bases, with 12 bases between. This CDR3 region has 13 residues. The CDR3 bases are TGTGCCAGCAGCTTAGTCTCCCGGGGTACGCAGTATTTT. This translates into CASSLVSRGTQYF.

CDR3 in amino acids: CASSSIKAGGQPFF. CDR3 nucleotide sequence: TGTGCCAGCAGCTCCATTAAGGCGGGAGGGCAGCCGTTTTTT. The genes are TRBV7-9 and TRBJ2-2; 9 nucleotides agree with TRBD2. Germline CDR1 is SEHNR and CDR2 is FQNEAQ (reference sequence). The CDR3 has 14 amino acids. The ends lost 4 bases at V and 16 bases at J; junction bases unmatched: 13.

The rearrangement uses TRBV6-6 and TRBJ2-7, with no clear D. CDR3 size: 14 residues. V shed 3 bases and J shed 2 bases, with 11 bases lying between them. Germline CDR1 MNHNY, CDR2 SVGAGI (reference sequence). The CDR3, as DNA: TGTGCCAGCAGTTATTTGGCAGATGCCTACGAGCAGTACTTC. Amino acid sequence: CASSYLADAYEQYF.

The chain employs TRBV28 and TRBJ2-3; D perhaps matches TRBD1 (5 bases). Germline V lookup: CDR1 MDHEN, CDR2 SYDVKM. This CDR3 has 15 residues. Trimming pared 6 bases from V and 0 bases from J, leaving 13 bases between. Written as DNA, the CDR3 is TGTGCCAGCAGCCCTGGACACTCTAGCACAGATACGCAGTATTTT. Protein sequence: CASSPGHSSTDTQYF.

Here the CDR3 reads CASSVGVGNSGYTF. The CDR3 DNA is TGTGCCAGCAGTGTCGGGGTGGGGAATAGTGGCTACACCTTC. This rearrangement joins TRBV2 to TRBJ1-2; D not resolved. Trimming left V 4 bases short and J 7 bases short, with 16 bases between. This CDR3 has 14 amino acids. Germline V lookup: CDR1 SNHLY, CDR2 FYNNEI.